The next 17 T cell receptor beta chains were all read from a single sample in a study of metastatic and nonmetastatic thyroid tumors. Thyroid surgery was preceded by no treatment in any patient. Through MiXCR, TCRdb re-clonotyped the PCR reads. The table records tens of thousands of clones, more than 20% of them present only once. The sequencing sample was made of blood. The source is a female donor with papillary thyroid cancer or a benign thyroid nodule (not recorded which). Some clones in this sample may be carry-over from other donors' samples.

This clone was found many times. V usage is TRBV18 and J usage is TRBJ1-3, with D hard to call. Trimming stripped 0 bases from V and 4 bases from J, with 7 bases between. The CDR3 is 14 amino acids. Germline CDR1 is KGHSH and CDR2 is LQKENI. CDR3 in amino acids: CASSPPSIGNTIYF. The CDR3 nucleotides are TGTGCCAGCTCACCACCTTCGATAGGAAACACCATATATTTT.

In this sample, this clone is medium-sized (0.01 to 0.1%). The gene calls are TRBV19 and TRBJ1-5; 7 nucleotides align to TRBD1. Trimming took 6 bases from V and 7 from J; bases not matched to a gene: 9. The CDR3 consists of 14 residues. The germline V gene encodes CDR1 LNHDA and CDR2 SQIVND (reference sequence). The DNA of the CDR3 is TGTGCCAGTAGGAGAGAAGGGGGCTCACAGCCCCAGCATTTT. Its protein is CASRREGGSQPQHF.

This clone was seen more than once but under ten times. V is TRBV6-1 and J is TRBJ2-1; 7 nucleotides agree with TRBD1. J gave up 0 bases and V 5 bases, and 4 bases lay outside the gene matches. Germline V lookup: CDR1 MNHNS, CDR2 SASEGT. This CDR3 is built from 15 residues. In DNA form, the CDR3 reads TGTGCCAGCAGTAAGGGGGACAGCTCCTACAATGAGCAGTTCTTC. Amino acid sequence: CASSKGDSSYNEQFF.

The rearrangement links TRBV27 to TRBJ1-1; possible D gene TRBD1, 5 bases. The CDR3 runs to 17 residues. CDR1 and CDR2 (germline): MNHEY, SMNVEV (reference sequence). V was clipped by 5 bases and J by 4 bases, with 23 bases between them. The CDR3 loop is CASSRDWGELGGTEAFF. In nucleotides, the CDR3 is TGTGCCAGCAGTAGGGATTGGGGGGAGCTCGGCGGCACTGAAGCTTTCTTT.

The V and J genes are TRBV5-1 and TRBJ2-1; D perhaps matches TRBD1 (6 bases). CDR3 length: 16 residues. V was trimmed by 4 bases and J by 12 bases, leaving 26 bases between them. Looked up from germline, CDR1 is SGHRS and CDR2 is YFSETQ. CDR3 protein: CASSTEQFARGDVQFF. CDR3 coding DNA: TGCGCCAGCAGCACGGAACAGTTTGCCAGGGGCGACGTGCAGTTCTTC.

This clone was seen at least ten times. This chain links TRBV5-5 with TRBJ2-7; 7 nucleotides align to TRBD1. CDR3 size: 14 residues. Per germline, CDR1 SGHKS and CDR2 YYEKEE (reference sequence). The ends lost 3 bases at V and 1 base at J; junction bases unmatched: 4. The CDR3 sequence: CASSSKQGSYEQYF. The CDR3 DNA follows: TGTGCCAGCAGCTCCAAACAGGGGTCCTACGAGCAGTACTTC.

The sample holds many counts of this clone. It is unclear where the CDR3 begins or ends on the DNA, so no DNA is shown, and the CDR3 is as TCRdb lists it. V usage is TRBV20-1 and J usage is TRBJ1-1; the table calls TRBD1, which could not be checked here. Germline V gene sequence: CDR1 DFQATT, CDR2 SNEGSKA (reference sequence). The CDR3 extends over 15 residues, inclusive of both ends. The chain's CDR3 is CSAHFGPGDSTEAFF.

Turning to this clone: One end of the junction does not line up with germline, which may come from a read error. The chain couples TRBV20-1 to TRBJ2-5, with a possible D match to TRBD2 (6 bases). The length of the CDR3 is 14 residues. The germline V gene encodes CDR1 DFQATT and CDR2 SNEGSKA (reference sequence). In DNA form, the CDR3 reads TGCAGTGCCATTGTGGGAGGACTTCAAGAGAACCAGTACTTC. The encoded protein is CSAIVGGLQENQYF.

The rearrangement joins TRBV6-2 or TRBV6-3 to TRBJ1-1; the match to TRBD1 covers 8 bases. Germline CDR1 MNHEY, CDR2 SVGEGT. V dropped 6 bases and J dropped 4; count of bases not matched to a gene: 7. The CDR3 extends over 14 amino acids. CDR3 nucleotides: TGTGCCAGCAGCCTGACAGGGGAAGGCACTGAAGCTTTCTTT. Its translation: CASSLTGEGTEAFF.

This clone was counted a few times. The chain links TRBV19 to TRBJ2-1; TRBD2 matches at 8 bases. The CDR3 loop spans 14 amino acids. Looked up from germline, CDR1 is LNHDA and CDR2 is SQIVND (reference sequence). V gave up 6 bases and J gave up 9 bases; unmatched junction bases: 10. CDR3 sequence (DNA): TGTGCCAGTAGCCGGGGGGCGGGAGGCAGTGAGCAGTTCTTC. Translated: CASSRGAGGSEQFF. Full variable domain (remainder filled in from reference TRBV19 and TRBJ2-1): DGGITQSPKYLFRKEGQNVTLSCEQNLNHDAMYWYRQDPGQGLRLIYYSQIVNDFQKGDIAEGYSVSREKKESFPLTVTSAQKNPTAFYLCASSRGAGGSEQFFGPGTRLTVL.

In this sample, this clone turned up many times. Just one base apart from a much larger clone, this may be a read error. The same CDR3 is also encoded by other DNA sequences in this sample. V and J are TRBV6-4 and TRBJ1-4; the D is unclear. CDR1 is MRHNA and CDR2 is SNTAGT in the germline V gene. The CDR3 has 15 residues. The CDR3 DNA follows: TGTGCCAGCAGCATCCCGACTGCAACTAATGAGAAACTGTTTTTT. It codes for CASSIPTATNEKLFF.

This clone was seen repeatedly, ten times or more. This rearrangement joins TRBV10-2 to TRBJ2-5; D possibly corresponds to TRBD1 (6 bases). The ends were cut back, 2 bases at V and 1 base at J, with 14 bases in the middle. The V gene's germline CDR1 is WSHSY and CDR2 SAAADI. This CDR3 is 16 amino acids long. The CDR3: CASSETTGWGQETQYF. The CDR3 nucleotides read TGCGCCAGCAGTGAGACTACAGGGTGGGGCCAAGAGACCCAGTACTTC.

This clone was observed at least ten times. The chain is built from TRBV20-1 and TRBJ2-1; 8 bases fit TRBD2. V lost 8 bases, J lost 6 bases, and 12 bases stayed unmatched. The CDR3 loop spans 14 amino acids. The germline V gene has CDR1 DFQATT and CDR2 SNEGSKA (reference sequence). The CDR3 reads CSLRAGGLGNEQFF. The CDR3 DNA sequence: TGCAGTCTTAGGGCGGGAGGCCTAGGCAATGAGCAGTTCTTC.

This clone appeared many times. The V and J genes are TRBV18 and TRBJ2-3, with D possibly being TRBD2 (7 bases). The CDR3 totals 14 residues. CDR1 is KGHSH, CDR2 LQKENI, per germline. Trimming took 3 bases from V and 3 from J, leaving 10 bases between them. The CDR3 DNA follows: TGTGCCAGCTCACCGCGGGGGCTGACAGATACGCAGTATTTT. Its protein product is CASSPRGLTDTQYF.

This chain joins TRBV20-1 and TRBJ2-1; D might be TRBD2 (6 bases). The V and J ends lost 0 bases and 1 base respectively, with 13 bases between them. The CDR3 runs to 16 residues. CDR1 is DFQATT, CDR2 SNEGSKA, per germline (reference sequence). The CDR3 bases are TGCAGTGCTAGAGATCGCGGGGACTTATCCTACAATGAGCAGTTCTTC. Its protein product is CSARDRGDLSYNEQFF.

This clone was seen a handful of times. A read error is possible here, since a much larger clone lies one base away. The chain carries TRBV7-8 and TRBJ2-2, with a weak D call TRBD2 (5 bases). V shed 10 bases and J shed 0 bases, with 12 bases lying between them. The V gene's germline CDR1 is SGHVS and CDR2 FQNEAQ. The CDR3 is 14 amino acids. The CDR3 DNA sequence: TGTGCCACCAGTCTAGCCTCGAACACCGGGGAGCTGTTTTTT. This encodes CATSLASNTGELFF.

This clone was seen only a few times. The rearrangement links TRBV25-1 to TRBJ1-6; D is possibly TRBD1 (5 bases). This CDR3 contains 14 residues. V shed 3 bases and J shed 5 bases, with 8 bases lying between them. The V gene's germline CDR1 is MGHDK and CDR2 SYGVNS. The CDR3 DNA reads as TGTGCCAGCAGTGATTGGGGGGATAATTCACCCCTCCACTTT. This codes for CASSDWGDNSPLHF.